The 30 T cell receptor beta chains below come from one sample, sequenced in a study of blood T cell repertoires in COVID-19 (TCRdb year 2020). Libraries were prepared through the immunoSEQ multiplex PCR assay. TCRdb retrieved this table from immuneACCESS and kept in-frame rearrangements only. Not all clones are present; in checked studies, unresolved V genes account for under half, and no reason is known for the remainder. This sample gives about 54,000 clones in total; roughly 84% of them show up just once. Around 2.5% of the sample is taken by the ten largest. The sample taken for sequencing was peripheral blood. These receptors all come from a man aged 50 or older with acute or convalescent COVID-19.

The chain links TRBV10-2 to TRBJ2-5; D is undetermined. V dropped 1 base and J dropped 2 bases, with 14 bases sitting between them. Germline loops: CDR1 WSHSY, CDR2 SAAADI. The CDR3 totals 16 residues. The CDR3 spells CASSEWVANRQETQYF. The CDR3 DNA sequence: TGCGCCAGCAGTGAGTGGGTAGCTAATAGGCAAGAGACCCAGTACTTC.

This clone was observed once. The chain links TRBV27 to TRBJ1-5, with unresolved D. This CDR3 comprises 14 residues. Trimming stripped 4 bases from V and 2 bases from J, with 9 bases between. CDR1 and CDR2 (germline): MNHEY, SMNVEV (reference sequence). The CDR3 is CASSSVRGNQPQHF. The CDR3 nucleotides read TGTGCCAGCAGTTCCGTTCGGGGCAATCAGCCCCAGCATTTT.

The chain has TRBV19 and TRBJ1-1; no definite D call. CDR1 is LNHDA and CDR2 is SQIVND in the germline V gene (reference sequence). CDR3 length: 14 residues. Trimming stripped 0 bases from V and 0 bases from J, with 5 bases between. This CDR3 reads CASSIDFMNTEAFF. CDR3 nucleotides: TGTGCCAGTAGTATAGATTTCATGAACACTGAAGCTTTCTTT.

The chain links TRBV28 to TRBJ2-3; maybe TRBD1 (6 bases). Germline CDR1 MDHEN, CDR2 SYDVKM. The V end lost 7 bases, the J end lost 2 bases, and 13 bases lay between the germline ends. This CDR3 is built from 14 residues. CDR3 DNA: TGTGCCAGCAACTACAGGGTTAACACAGATACGCAGTATTTT. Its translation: CASNYRVNTDTQYF.

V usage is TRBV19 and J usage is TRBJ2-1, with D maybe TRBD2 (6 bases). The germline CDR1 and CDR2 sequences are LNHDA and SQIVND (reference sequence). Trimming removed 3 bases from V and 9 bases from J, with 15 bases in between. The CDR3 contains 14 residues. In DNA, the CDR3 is TGTGCCAGTAGTATTTGGGGGGAGACAATTGAGCAGTTCTTC. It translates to CASSIWGETIEQFF.

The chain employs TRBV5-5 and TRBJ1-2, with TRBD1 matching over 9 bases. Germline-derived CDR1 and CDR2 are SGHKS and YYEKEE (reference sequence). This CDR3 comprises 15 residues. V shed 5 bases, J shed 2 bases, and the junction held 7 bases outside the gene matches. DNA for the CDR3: TGTGCCAGCAGGAGGACAGGGGAAGGGAACTATGGCTACACCTTC. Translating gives CASRRTGEGNYGYTF.

This chain's CDR3 is CASSLGSGFEQFF. The CDR3, as DNA: TGTGCCAGCAGTTTAGGGTCAGGGTTCGAGCAGTTCTTC. V gene TRBV27 combines with J gene TRBJ2-1, with D perhaps TRBD1 (5 bases). Trimming pared 2 bases from V and 10 bases from J, leaving 12 bases between. Germline-derived CDR1 and CDR2 are MNHEY and SMNVEV (reference sequence). CDR3 length equals 13 residues.

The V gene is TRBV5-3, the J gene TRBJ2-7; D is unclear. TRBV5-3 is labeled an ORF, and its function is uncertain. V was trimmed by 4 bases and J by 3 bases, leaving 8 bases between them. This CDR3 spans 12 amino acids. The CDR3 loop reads CARSLFYYEQYF. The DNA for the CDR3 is TGTGCCAGAAGCCTATTCTACTACGAGCAGTACTTC.

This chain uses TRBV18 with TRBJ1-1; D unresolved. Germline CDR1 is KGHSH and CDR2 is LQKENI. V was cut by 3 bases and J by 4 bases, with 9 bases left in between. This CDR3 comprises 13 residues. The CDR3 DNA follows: TGTGCCAGCTCACCTTGGAGGTCCACTGAAGCTTTCTTT. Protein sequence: CASSPWRSTEAFF. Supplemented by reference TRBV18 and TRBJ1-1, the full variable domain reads NAGVMQNPRHLVRRRGQEARLRCSPMKGHSHVYWYRQLPEEGLKFMVYLQKENIIDESGMPKERFSAEFPKEGPSILRIQQVVRGDSAAYFCASSPWRSTEAFFGQGTRLTVV.

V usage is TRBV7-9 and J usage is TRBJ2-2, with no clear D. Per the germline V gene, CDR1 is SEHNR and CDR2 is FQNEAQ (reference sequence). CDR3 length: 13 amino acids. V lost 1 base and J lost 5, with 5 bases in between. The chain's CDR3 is CASSLGRTGELFF. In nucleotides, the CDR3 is TGTGCCAGCAGCTTAGGGAGAACCGGGGAGCTGTTTTTT.

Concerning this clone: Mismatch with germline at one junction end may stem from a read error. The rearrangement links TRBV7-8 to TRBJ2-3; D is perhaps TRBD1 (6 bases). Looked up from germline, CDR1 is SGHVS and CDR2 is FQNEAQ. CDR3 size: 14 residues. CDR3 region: CASRLGASTDTQYF. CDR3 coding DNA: TGTGCCAGCCGCTTGGGGGCCAGCACAGATACGCAGTATTTT.

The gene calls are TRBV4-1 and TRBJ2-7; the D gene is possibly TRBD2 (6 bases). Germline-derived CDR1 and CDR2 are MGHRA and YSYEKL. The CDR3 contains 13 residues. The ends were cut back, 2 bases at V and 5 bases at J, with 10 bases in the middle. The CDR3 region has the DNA TGCGCCAGCAGCCAACTAGCGAGGCACGAGCAGTACTTC. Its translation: CASSQLARHEQYF.

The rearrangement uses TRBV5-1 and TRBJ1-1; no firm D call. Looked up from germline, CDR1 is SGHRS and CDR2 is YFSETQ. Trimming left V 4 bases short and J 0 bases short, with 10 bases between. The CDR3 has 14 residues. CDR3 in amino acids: CASSPLSLNTEAFF. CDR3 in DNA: TGCGCCAGCAGCCCCCTGTCCTTGAACACTGAAGCTTTCTTT.

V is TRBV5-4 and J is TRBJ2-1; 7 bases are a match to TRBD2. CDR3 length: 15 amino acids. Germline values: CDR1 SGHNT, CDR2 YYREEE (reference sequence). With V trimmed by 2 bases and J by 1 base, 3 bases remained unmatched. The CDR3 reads CASSFLGGSYNEQFF. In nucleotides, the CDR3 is TGTGCCAGCAGCTTTTTGGGGGGGTCCTACAATGAGCAGTTCTTC. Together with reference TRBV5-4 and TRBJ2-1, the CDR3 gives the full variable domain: ETGVTQSPTHLIKTRGQQVTLRCSSQSGHNTVSWYQQALGQGPQFIFQYYREEENGRGNFPPRFSGLQFPNYSSELNVNALELDDSALYLCASSFLGGSYNEQFFGPGTRLTVL.

CDR3 amino acids: CASSDRGNEKLFF. Here the CDR3 DNA reads TGTGCCAGCAGTGACAGGGGCAATGAAAAACTGTTTTTT. This chain connects TRBV11-2 to TRBJ1-4; 8 bases match TRBD1. Per germline, CDR1 SGHAT and CDR2 FQNNGV. The junction had 2 bases not matched to a gene; V was cut back by 6 bases and J by 5 bases. CDR3 length: 13 residues.

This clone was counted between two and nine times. Here the CDR3 reads CASKRLAGADEQFF. In DNA form, the CDR3 reads TGTGCCAGCAAAAGACTAGCGGGAGCGGATGAGCAGTTCTTC. The genes are TRBV6-5 and TRBJ2-1; 12 bases line up with TRBD2. CDR1 and CDR2 (germline): MNHEY, SVGAGI. The trim removed 7 bases at V and 8 bases at J, leaving 6 bases unmatched. This CDR3 has 14 residues.

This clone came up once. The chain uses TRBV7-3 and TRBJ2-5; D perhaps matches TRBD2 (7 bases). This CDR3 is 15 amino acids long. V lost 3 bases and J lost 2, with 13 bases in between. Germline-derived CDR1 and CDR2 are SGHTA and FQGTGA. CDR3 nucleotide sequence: TGTGCCAGCAGCTTTCACGGGGGGCCACAAGAGACCCAGTACTTC. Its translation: CASSFHGGPQETQYF.

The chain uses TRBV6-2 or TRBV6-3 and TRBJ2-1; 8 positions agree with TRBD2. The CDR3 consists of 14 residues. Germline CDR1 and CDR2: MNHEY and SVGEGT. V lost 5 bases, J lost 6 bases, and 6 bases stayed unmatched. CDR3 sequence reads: CASSGTRSLNEQFF. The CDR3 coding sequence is TGTGCCAGCAGTGGGACTAGGTCCCTCAATGAGCAGTTCTTC.

The DNA for the CDR3 is TGCAGCGACCCATCCGGCCGCGGGACAGGGTCGGACACCGGGGAGCTGTTTTTT. This gives the protein CSDPSGRGTGSDTGELFF. The genes are TRBV29-1 and TRBJ2-2; TRBD1 matches 9 bases. CDR1 SQVTM and CDR2 ANQGSEA come from the germline V gene. CDR3 size: 18 residues. J gave up 3 bases and V 7 bases, and 18 bases lay outside the gene matches.

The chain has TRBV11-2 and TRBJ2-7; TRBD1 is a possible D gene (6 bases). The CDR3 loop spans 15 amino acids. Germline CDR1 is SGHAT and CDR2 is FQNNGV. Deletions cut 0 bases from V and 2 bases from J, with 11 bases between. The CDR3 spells CASSLDRAGAYEQYF. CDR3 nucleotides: TGTGCCAGCAGCTTAGATAGGGCAGGGGCCTACGAGCAGTACTTC.

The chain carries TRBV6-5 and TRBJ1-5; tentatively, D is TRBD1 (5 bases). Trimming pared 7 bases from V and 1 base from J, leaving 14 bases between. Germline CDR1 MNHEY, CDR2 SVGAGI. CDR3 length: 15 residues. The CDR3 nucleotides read TGTGCCAGCAACAAGGGGCGCGAGAGCAATCAGCCCCAGCATTTT. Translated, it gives CASNKGRESNQPQHF.

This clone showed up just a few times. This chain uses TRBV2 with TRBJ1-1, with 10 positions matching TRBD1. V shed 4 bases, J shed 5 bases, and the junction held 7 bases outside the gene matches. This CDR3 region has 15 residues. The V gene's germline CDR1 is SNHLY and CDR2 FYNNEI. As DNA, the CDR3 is TGTGCCAGCAGTGGAGACAGGGGGCAAAGTACTGAAGCTTTCTTT. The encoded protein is CASSGDRGQSTEAFF.

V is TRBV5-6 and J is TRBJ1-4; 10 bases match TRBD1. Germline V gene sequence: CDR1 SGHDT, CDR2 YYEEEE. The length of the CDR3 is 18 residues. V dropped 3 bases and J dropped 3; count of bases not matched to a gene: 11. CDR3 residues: CASSWRQGARGANEKLFF. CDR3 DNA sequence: TGTGCCAGCAGCTGGCGACAGGGGGCGCGGGGTGCTAATGAAAAACTGTTTTTT.

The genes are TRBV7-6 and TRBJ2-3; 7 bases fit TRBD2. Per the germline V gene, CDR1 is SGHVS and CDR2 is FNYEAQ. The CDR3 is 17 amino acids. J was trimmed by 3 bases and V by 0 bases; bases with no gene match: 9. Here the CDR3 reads CASSLAAPGGGTDTQYF. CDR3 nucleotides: TGTGCCAGCAGCTTAGCCGCACCGGGCGGGGGTACAGATACGCAGTATTTT.

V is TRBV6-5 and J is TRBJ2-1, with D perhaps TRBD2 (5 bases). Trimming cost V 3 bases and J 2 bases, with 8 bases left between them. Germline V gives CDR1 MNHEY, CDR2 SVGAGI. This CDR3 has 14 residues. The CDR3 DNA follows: TGTGCCAGCAGTTATAGGGAGACCTACAATGAGCAGTTCTTC. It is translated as CASSYRETYNEQFF.

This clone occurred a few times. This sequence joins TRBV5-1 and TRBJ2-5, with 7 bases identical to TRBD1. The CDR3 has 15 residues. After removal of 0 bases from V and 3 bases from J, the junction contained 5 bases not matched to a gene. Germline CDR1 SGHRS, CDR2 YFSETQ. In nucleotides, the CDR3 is TGCGCCAGCAGCTTGGCCGGGACAGAAAAAGAGACCCAGTACTTC. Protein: CASSLAGTEKETQYF.

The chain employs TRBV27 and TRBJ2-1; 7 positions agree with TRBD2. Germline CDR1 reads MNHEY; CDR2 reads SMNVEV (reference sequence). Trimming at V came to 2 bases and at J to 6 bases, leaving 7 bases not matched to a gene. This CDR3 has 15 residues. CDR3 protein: CASSLGGRASNEQFF. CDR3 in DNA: TGTGCCAGCAGTTTAGGGGGGAGGGCCTCCAATGAGCAGTTCTTC.

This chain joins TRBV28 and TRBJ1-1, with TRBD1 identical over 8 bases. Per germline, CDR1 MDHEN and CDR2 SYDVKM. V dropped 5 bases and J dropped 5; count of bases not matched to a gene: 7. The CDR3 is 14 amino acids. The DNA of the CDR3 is TGTGCCAGCAGTAAAACAGGGGGGGGGACTGAAGCTTTCTTT. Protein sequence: CASSKTGGGTEAFF. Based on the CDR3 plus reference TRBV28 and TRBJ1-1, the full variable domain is DVKVTQSSRYLVKRTGEKVFLECVQDMDHENMFWYRQDPGLGLRLIYFSYDVKMKEKGDIPEGYSVSREKKERFSLILESASTNQTSMYLCASSKTGGGTEAFFGQGTRLTVV.

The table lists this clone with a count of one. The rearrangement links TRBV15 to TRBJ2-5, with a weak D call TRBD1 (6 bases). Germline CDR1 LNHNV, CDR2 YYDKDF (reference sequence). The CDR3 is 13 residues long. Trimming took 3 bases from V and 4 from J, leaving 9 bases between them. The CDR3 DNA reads TGTGCCACCAGCAGGTGGGGGCCAGAGACCCAGTACTTC. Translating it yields CATSRWGPETQYF.

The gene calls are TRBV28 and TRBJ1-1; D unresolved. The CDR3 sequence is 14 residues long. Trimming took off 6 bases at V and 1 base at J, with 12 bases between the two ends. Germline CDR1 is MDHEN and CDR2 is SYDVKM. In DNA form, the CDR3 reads TGTGCCAGCAGACCAGTAGCCGAGAACACTGAAGCTTTCTTT. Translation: CASRPVAENTEAFF. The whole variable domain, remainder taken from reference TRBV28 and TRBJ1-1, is DVKVTQSSRYLVKRTGEKVFLECVQDMDHENMFWYRQDPGLGLRLIYFSYDVKMKEKGDIPEGYSVSREKKERFSLILESASTNQTSMYLCASRPVAENTEAFFGQGTRLTVV.